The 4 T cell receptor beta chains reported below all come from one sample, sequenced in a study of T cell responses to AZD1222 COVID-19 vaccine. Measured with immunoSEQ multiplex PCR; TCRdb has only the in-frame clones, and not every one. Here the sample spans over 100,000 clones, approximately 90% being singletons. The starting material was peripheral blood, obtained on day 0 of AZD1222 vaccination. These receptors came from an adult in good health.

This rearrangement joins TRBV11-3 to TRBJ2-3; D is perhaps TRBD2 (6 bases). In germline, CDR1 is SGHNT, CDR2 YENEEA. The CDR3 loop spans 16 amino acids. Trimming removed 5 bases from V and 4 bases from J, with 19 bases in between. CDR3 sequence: CASSPRSSSGADTQYF. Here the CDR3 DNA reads TGTGCCAGCAGCCCCAGGAGTAGTAGCGGCGCAGATACGCAGTATTTT.

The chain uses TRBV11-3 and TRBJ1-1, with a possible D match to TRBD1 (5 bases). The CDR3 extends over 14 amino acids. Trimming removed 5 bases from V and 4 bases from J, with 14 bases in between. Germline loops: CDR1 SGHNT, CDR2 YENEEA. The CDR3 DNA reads TGTGCCAGCAGCGAAAGGGGTGGAAGCACTGAAGCTTTCTTT. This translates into CASSERGGSTEAFF. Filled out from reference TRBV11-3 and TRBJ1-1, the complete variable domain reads EAGVVQSPRYKIIEKKQPVAFWCNPISGHNTLYWYLQNLGQGPELLIRYENEEAVDDSQLPKDRFSAERLKGVDSTLKIQPAELGDSAVYLCASSERGGSTEAFFGQGTRLTVV.

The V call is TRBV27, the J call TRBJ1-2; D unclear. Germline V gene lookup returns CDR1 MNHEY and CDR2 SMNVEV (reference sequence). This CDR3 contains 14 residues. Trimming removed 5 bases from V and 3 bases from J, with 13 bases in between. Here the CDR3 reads CASSRFRWDYGYTF. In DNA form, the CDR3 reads TGTGCCAGCAGTCGATTTCGGTGGGACTATGGCTACACCTTC.

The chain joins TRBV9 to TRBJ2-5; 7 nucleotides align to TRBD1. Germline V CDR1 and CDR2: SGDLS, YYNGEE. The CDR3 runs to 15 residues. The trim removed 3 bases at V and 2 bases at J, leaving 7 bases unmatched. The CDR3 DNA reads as TGTGCCAGCAGCGCCGGGACAGCCTCTCAAGAGACCCAGTACTTC. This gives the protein CASSAGTASQETQYF.